This TCR beta chain was found in a study of OX40 agonist ivuxolimab in advanced cancers. Study-wide background: Patients treated during dose escalation were battling hepatocellular carcinoma, melanoma, renal cell or head and neck cancer. Three partial responders included one hepatocellular carcinoma patient and two cutaneous melanoma patients.

Study outcomes and limitations: The work left the antigen specificity of expanded peripheral T cells undetermined. In CD8+ T cells, expanded clones were on average more numerous than in CD4+.

The V and J ends lost 4 bases and 4 bases respectively, with 14 bases between them. The germline gives CDR1 ENHRY, CDR2 SYGVKD. There are 15 residues in the CDR3. In its sample, this clone was seen a few times. Its specificity is unknown. Sequenced by immunoSEQ multiplex PCR; TCRdb stores in-frame clones only, minus some. There are around 70,000 clones in the sample; about 87% occur only once, and 6.5% to 8.5% lies in the top ten. The chain carries TRBV10-3 and TRBJ1-5; possible D gene TRBD1, 6 bases. Material: CD4+ or CD8+ T cells sorted from blood, obtained in a trial of the OX40 agonist ivuxolimab. The clonotype comes from an adult with an advanced solid tumor such as melanoma, head and neck, liver or kidney cancer. CDR3 bases: TGTGCCATCAGTGGGAATCCAGGGGAGAATCAGCCCCAGCATTTT. Its protein product is CAISGNPGENQPQHF.